A single sample is the source of the 22 T cell receptor beta chains below, sequenced in a study of blood T cell repertoires in COVID-19. Measured with immunoSEQ multiplex PCR; TCRdb has only the in-frame clones, and not every one. The data contain fewer than 250,000 clones, approximately 82% of them seen just once; the ten biggest clones take up around 1.8%. Material for sequencing was peripheral blood. The receptors were gathered from a woman aged 80 or older with acute or convalescent COVID-19.

The chain joins TRBV5-1 to TRBJ2-1, with a tentative D call TRBD2 (5 bases). The CDR3 sequence is 15 residues long. CDR1 SGHRS and CDR2 YFSETQ come from the germline V gene. V shed 0 bases and J shed 4 bases, with 11 bases lying between them. CDR3: CASSLAFGKYNEQFF. CDR3 coding DNA: TGCGCCAGCAGCTTGGCCTTCGGGAAATACAATGAGCAGTTCTTC.

J is TRBJ2-1 and V is TRBV5-1; 7 bases match TRBD2. The CDR3 runs 16 residues. V trimming: 0 bases; J trimming: 0 bases; junction bases outside the gene matches: 3. Germline lookup yields CDR1 SGHRS and CDR2 YFSETQ. Written as DNA, the CDR3 is TGCGCCAGCAGCTTGGCTAGCGGACTCTCCTACAATGAGCAGTTCTTC. It translates to CASSLASGLSYNEQFF.

This chain joins TRBV15 and TRBJ2-2; the D gene is possibly TRBD1 (5 bases). Germline V CDR1 and CDR2: LNHNV, YYDKDF (reference sequence). V dropped 5 bases and J dropped 1 base, with 11 bases sitting between them. The CDR3 consists of 15 residues. CDR3 protein: CATSRAGLNTGELFF. The CDR3 coding sequence is TGTGCCACCAGCCGAGCAGGGTTGAACACCGGGGAGCTGTTTTTT. The complete variable domain, with remaining parts taken from reference TRBV15 and TRBJ2-2, reads DAMVIQNPRYQVTQFGKPVTLSCSQTLNHNVMYWYQQKSSQAPKLLFHYYDKDFNNEADTPDNFQSRRPNTSFCFLDIRSPGLGDTAMYLCATSRAGLNTGELFFGEGSRLTVL.

This clone was counted only a few times. The chain is built from TRBV4-2 and TRBJ2-7; TRBD2 is a possible D gene (5 bases). Germline V gives CDR1 LGHNA, CDR2 YNFKEQ. The CDR3 totals 12 residues. V was shortened by 4 bases and J by 3 bases, with 7 bases between the two germline ends. CDR3 DNA: TGTGCCAGCAGCCCCGACTACTACGAGCAGTACTTC. It specifies CASSPDYYEQYF.

J is TRBJ2-4 and V is TRBV2; 12 nucleotides match TRBD2. From germline, CDR1 is SNHLY and CDR2 FYNNEI. This CDR3 is 17 amino acids long. After removal of 0 bases from V and 9 bases from J, the junction contained 9 bases not matched to a gene. CDR3 nucleotide sequence: TGTGCCAGCAGTGAAGCTCGGGCCCTAGCGGGAGGGTCCATTCAGTACTTC. This codes for CASSEARALAGGSIQYF. Full variable domain (outside the CDR3, taken from reference TRBV2 and TRBJ2-4): EPEVTQTPSHQVTQMGQEVILRCVPISNHLYFYWYRQILGQKVEFLVSFYNNEISEKSEIFDDQFSVERPDGSNFTLKIRSTKLEDSAMYFCASSEARALAGGSIQYFGAGTRLSVL.

The rearrangement joins TRBV5-8 to TRBJ1-2; D is ambiguous. This CDR3 is built from 13 residues. Germline CDR1 SGHTS, CDR2 YDEGEE. Trimming cost V 0 bases and J 5 bases, with 8 bases left between them. The chain's CDR3 is CASSLGARYGYTF. In DNA form, the CDR3 reads TGTGCCAGCAGCTTGGGGGCACGGTATGGCTACACCTTC. Filled out from reference TRBV5-8 and TRBJ1-2, the complete variable domain reads EAGVTQSPTHLIKTRGQQATLRCSPISGHTSVYWYQQALGLGLQFLLWYDEGEERNRGNFPPRFSGRQFPNYSSELNVNALELEDSALYLCASSLGARYGYTFGSGTRLTVV.

The J gene is TRBJ1-2, the V gene TRBV6-5, with a weak D call TRBD1 (5 bases). Germline CDR1 reads MNHEY; CDR2 reads SVGAGI. The germline V and J ends were trimmed by 7 bases and 11 bases, with 17 bases remaining between them. The CDR3 runs 12 residues. The CDR3 region has the DNA TGTGCCAGCATTAAGACTTCCGGGACTTACACCTTC. This encodes CASIKTSGTYTF.

CDR3 nucleotide sequence: TGCGCCAGCAGTGGCGGAGGGAGGACTGAAGCTTTCTTT. Translating gives CASSGGGRTEAFF. The chain is built from TRBV5-1 and TRBJ1-1, with D uncertain. Trimming removed 5 bases from V and 5 bases from J, with 13 bases in between. The CDR3 extends over 13 amino acids. CDR1 and CDR2 from the germline V gene are SGHRS and YFSETQ.

The gene calls are TRBV3-1 (or the pseudogene TRBV3-2) and TRBJ2-7; TRBD2 matches at 8 bases. The CDR3 runs to 17 residues. Trimming at V came to 4 bases and at J to 3 bases, leaving 14 bases not matched to a gene. The germline gives CDR1 LGHDT, CDR2 YNNKEL (reference sequence). The DNA for the CDR3 is TGTGCCAGCAGCCCCCCAAGGAGTAGCGGGAAGGACTACGAGCAGTACTTC. It codes for CASSPPRSSGKDYEQYF.

The rearrangement links TRBV2 to TRBJ1-5; no firm D call. CDR3 length: 16 residues. Germline lookup yields CDR1 SNHLY and CDR2 FYNNEI. V shed 5 bases and J shed 4 bases, with 18 bases lying between them. The CDR3 is CASSPTTGNFNQPQHF. Here the CDR3 DNA reads TGTGCCAGCAGTCCCACCACGGGGAATTTTAATCAGCCCCAGCATTTT. Based on the CDR3 plus reference TRBV2 and TRBJ1-5, the full variable domain is EPEVTQTPSHQVTQMGQEVILRCVPISNHLYFYWYRQILGQKVEFLVSFYNNEISEKSEIFDDQFSVERPDGSNFTLKIRSTKLEDSAMYFCASSPTTGNFNQPQHFGDGTRLSIL.

The chain couples TRBV5-1 to TRBJ2-1; TRBD2 aligns across 7 bases. The germline gives CDR1 SGHRS, CDR2 YFSETQ. The V segment lost 0 bases and the J segment 1 base; nucleotides outside the gene matches: 7. The CDR3 loop spans 17 amino acids. The CDR3: CASSLAGAGESYNEQFF. The CDR3 bases are TGCGCCAGCAGCTTGGCCGGGGCGGGAGAGTCCTACAATGAGCAGTTCTTC.

The chain is built from TRBV24-1 and TRBJ1-2; D remains unclear. This CDR3 comprises 13 residues. Germline loops: CDR1 KGHDR, CDR2 SFDVKD. Trimming removed 3 bases at V and 4 bases at J, with 8 bases between. The CDR3 sequence is CATSDTDLYGYTF. The CDR3 DNA follows: TGTGCCACCAGTGATACAGACCTCTATGGCTACACCTTC.

V usage is TRBV3-1 (or the pseudogene TRBV3-2) and J usage is TRBJ2-5, with 7 bases lining up with TRBD2. CDR3 length equals 15 residues. The V and J ends lost 4 bases and 5 bases, in that order; junction bases with no gene match: 10. Germline loops: CDR1 LGHDT, CDR2 YNNKEL (reference sequence). The CDR3 sequence is CASSRRRESLETQYF. In DNA form, the CDR3 reads TGTGCCAGCAGCCGGCGGCGGGAGTCCCTTGAGACCCAGTACTTC.

This chain joins TRBV27 and TRBJ2-1, with 10 bases lining up with TRBD2. Germline values: CDR1 MNHEY, CDR2 SMNVEV (reference sequence). CDR3 length equals 17 residues. V dropped 4 bases and J dropped 7; count of bases not matched to a gene: 13. CDR3 in amino acids: CASSSYPSGSLTNEQFF. The CDR3 nucleotides read TGTGCCAGCAGTTCTTACCCTAGCGGGAGTCTTACTAATGAGCAGTTCTTC.

The rearrangement joins TRBV11-2 to TRBJ1-6; 9 nucleotides match TRBD1. Germline V gene lookup returns CDR1 SGHAT and CDR2 FQNNGV. Trimming removed 7 bases from V and 10 bases from J; junction bases left unmatched: 11. The CDR3 contains 15 residues. The CDR3: CASNPDRGGGSPLHF. DNA for the CDR3: TGTGCCAGCAATCCGGACAGGGGAGGGGGCTCACCCCTCCACTTT.

V and J are TRBV5-1 and TRBJ2-3; D may be TRBD1 (7 bases). Looked up from germline, CDR1 is SGHRS and CDR2 is YFSETQ. The CDR3 is 17 residues long. The V end lost 1 base, the J end lost 2 bases, and 17 bases lay between the germline ends. CDR3 nucleotides: TGCGCCAGCAGCTTGTACCCCAGGGGGGCCACCACAGATACGCAGTATTTT. Protein: CASSLYPRGATTDTQYF.

V is TRBV7-2 and J is TRBJ1-4, with D possibly TRBD1 on 6 matching bases. Germline CDR1 reads SGHTA; CDR2 reads FQGNSA. The CDR3 totals 15 residues. V gave up 5 bases and J gave up 4 bases, with 14 bases separating them. The CDR3 DNA is TGTGCCAGCAGCCGCCAGGGGCAGATTAATGAAAAACTGTTTTTT. Protein: CASSRQGQINEKLFF.

The count of this clone is one. The rearrangement uses TRBV7-3 and TRBJ2-3, with 13 positions matching TRBD2. After removal of 3 bases from V and 2 bases from J, the junction contained 2 bases not matched to a gene. This CDR3 contains 16 residues. Germline assignment: CDR1 SGHTA and CDR2 FQGTGA. CDR3 protein: CASSFGLAGATDTQYF. For the CDR3, the DNA is TGTGCCAGCAGCTTTGGACTAGCGGGAGCCACAGATACGCAGTATTTT.

The chain carries TRBV12-3 or TRBV12-4 and TRBJ2-1; D ambiguous. V lost 5 bases, J lost 8 bases, and 13 bases lay in between. This CDR3 is 13 amino acids long. The CDR3 is CASSPTERHEQFF. For the CDR3, the DNA is TGTGCCAGCAGTCCGACGGAGCGCCATGAGCAGTTCTTC.

The rearrangement links TRBV6-5 to TRBJ2-1, with a tentative D call TRBD2 (5 bases). V was cut by 2 bases and J by 8 bases, with 13 bases left in between. Looked up from germline, CDR1 is MNHEY and CDR2 is SVGAGI. This CDR3 is built from 14 residues. The CDR3 sequence: CASSYRGSGHEQFF. In nucleotides, the CDR3 is TGTGCCAGCAGTTACCGGGGATCCGGGCATGAGCAGTTCTTC.

This clone appeared a few times. Other DNA sequences in the sample encode the same CDR3. The rearrangement joins TRBV28 to TRBJ2-1; D gene ambiguous. The V gene lost 3 bases and the J gene lost 9 bases, with 6 bases spanning the gap. This CDR3 has 11 residues. Per germline, CDR1 MDHEN and CDR2 SYDVKM. The CDR3 sequence is CASSLRGEQFF. The CDR3 region has the DNA TGTGCCAGCAGTTTGCGAGGTGAGCAGTTCTTC. The full variable domain, with the rest looked up from reference TRBV28 and TRBJ2-1, is DVKVTQSSRYLVKRTGEKVFLECVQDMDHENMFWYRQDPGLGLRLIYFSYDVKMKEKGDIPEGYSVSREKKERFSLILESASTNQTSMYLCASSLRGEQFFGPGTRLTVL.

V is TRBV3-1 (or the pseudogene TRBV3-2) and J is TRBJ1-1; TRBD1 might be the D (5 bases). The V gene lost 3 bases and the J gene lost 1 base, with 9 bases spanning the gap. The germline V gene has CDR1 LGHDT and CDR2 YNNKEL (reference sequence). The CDR3 consists of 14 residues. The CDR3, as DNA: TGTGCCAGCAGCCACCCAGACAGGAACACTGAAGCTTTCTTT. Protein product: CASSHPDRNTEAFF.